This T cell receptor beta chain was captured in a study of CD8 T cells in Susac syndrome. Losses at the gene ends were 1 base for V and 6 bases for J; bases not matched to a gene: 4. CDR1 and CDR2 from the germline V gene are MDHEN and SYDVKM. CDR3 length: 14 residues. The RNA input was roughly 0.45 to 1 ug, and it was reverse transcribed with random hexamers. A single record per CDR3 protein comes from TCRdb applying MiXCR to the immunoSEQ multiplex PCR reads. The top ten hold 0.27% of the sample, which has about 140,000 distinct CDR3 sequences, about 94% seen once. Sequenced sample: CD8+ T cells from PBMCs. This receptor was taken from a human donor in good health. The V and J genes are TRBV28 and TRBJ2-7; 9 bases agree with TRBD2. This CDR3 is CASSLLGTSFEQYF. In DNA, the CDR3 is TGTGCCAGCAGTTTATTGGGGACTAGCTTCGAGCAGTACTTC.